These 27 T cell receptor beta chains were sequenced from one sample in a study of T cell repertoires in cytomegalovirus infection. Using its own MiXCR run on the reads, TCRdb lists one record per CDR3 protein. The table shows a few hundred thousand distinct CDR3 sequences, with approximately 14% occurring only once. The sequencing input was PBMCs. The receptors were sampled from a human donor in good health (CMV status not recorded). Some clones in this sample may be carry-over from other donors' samples.

This clonotype appeared a few times. The germline gene is not matched at one end of the junction; a read error may be the cause. The chain employs TRBV18 and TRBJ2-5; D gene unclear. This CDR3 has 11 residues. Per the germline V gene, CDR1 is KGHSH and CDR2 is LQKENI. The CDR3, as DNA: TGTGCCAGCTCGCCGAGCAGTGTGGTGCACTTC. It yields the protein CASSPSSVVHF.

In its sample, this clonotype was seen a few times. The V call is TRBV29-1, the J call TRBJ2-7; D is possibly TRBD2 (5 bases). CDR1 is SQVTM and CDR2 is ANQGSEA in the germline V gene. The length of the CDR3 is 16 residues. V was trimmed by 3 bases and J by 4 bases, leaving 22 bases between them. DNA for the CDR3: TGCAGCGTTGAGCTAGCAGATAACCTGAACGAATACGAGCAGTACTTC. Translating gives CSVELADNLNEYEQYF.

The DNA for the CDR3 is TGCAGCGCCGTCTCTGGGGCCAACGTCCTGACTTTC. Translation gives CSAVSGANVLTF. This chain uses TRBV29-1 with TRBJ2-6; D is uncertain. Germline-derived CDR1 and CDR2 are SQVTM and ANQGSEA. The V gene lost 7 bases and the J gene lost 0 bases, with 4 bases spanning the gap. CDR3 size: 12 residues.

The chain has TRBV6-2 or TRBV6-3 and TRBJ2-7, with D perhaps matching TRBD1 or TRBD2 (5 bases each). The V and J ends lost 8 bases and 6 bases respectively, with 17 bases between them. Per the germline V gene, CDR1 is MNHEY and CDR2 is SVGEGT. The CDR3 runs to 13 residues. The CDR3 region is CASGWTGRGEQYF. The CDR3 DNA is TGTGCCAGCGGTTGGACGGGGCGCGGCGAGCAGTACTTC.

This clonotype was recorded many times. The V gene is TRBV6-1, the J gene TRBJ1-1; no firm D call. The germline gives CDR1 MNHNS, CDR2 SASEGT. The V gene lost 4 bases and the J gene lost 1 base, with 7 bases spanning the gap. CDR3 length: 13 residues. CDR3 nucleotides: TGTGCCAGCAGTGTGCGGCCGAACACTGAAGCTTTCTTT. As protein: CASSVRPNTEAFF.

J is TRBJ2-2 and V is TRBV6-1; D not certain. V was trimmed by 8 bases and J by 0 bases, leaving 16 bases between them. This CDR3 is built from 16 residues. Looked up from germline, CDR1 is MNHNS and CDR2 is SASEGT. DNA of the CDR3: TGTGCCAGCTCCAGAGGACCTCCGCCGAACACCGGGGAGCTGTTTTTT. Its translation: CASSRGPPPNTGELFF.

This clonotype has more than one count but fewer than ten. The rearrangement joins TRBV6-1 to TRBJ2-1; 8 bases match TRBD2. Trimming at V came to 5 bases and at J to 6 bases, leaving 3 bases not matched to a gene. Germline loops: CDR1 MNHNS, CDR2 SASEGT. This CDR3 comprises 13 residues. This chain's CDR3 is CASSYGTSNEQFF. The CDR3 DNA follows: TGTGCCAGCAGTTACGGGACTAGCAATGAGCAGTTCTTC.

This clonotype was found many times. This chain joins TRBV14 and TRBJ2-1, with no clear D. V gave up 6 bases and J gave up 3 bases, with 15 bases separating them. Per the germline V gene, CDR1 is SGHDN and CDR2 is FVKESK. This CDR3 region has 15 residues. CDR3 in DNA: TGTGCCAGCAGTCCCCTTGAATGGCTCTACAATGAGCAGTTCTTC. It encodes CASSPLEWLYNEQFF.

The CDR3 DNA follows: TGTGCCAGCAGTTACCAGGTCAGCGAGCAGTACTTC. Protein sequence: CASSYQVSEQYF. The chain joins TRBV6-1 to TRBJ2-7; D is uncertain. V lost 5 bases and J lost 6, with 11 bases in between. The germline CDR1 and CDR2 sequences are MNHNS and SASEGT. The CDR3 extends over 12 amino acids.

This chain connects TRBV15 to TRBJ2-3, with D unresolved. CDR1 LNHNV and CDR2 YYDKDF come from the germline V gene (reference sequence). The CDR3 extends over 16 amino acids. V shed 5 bases and J shed 3 bases, with 18 bases lying between them. The DNA of the CDR3 is TGTGCCACCAGCCCAGTGAGCCGAGACGGGACAGATACGCAGTATTTT. Protein: CATSPVSRDGTDTQYF.

The J gene is TRBJ2-1, the V gene TRBV7-3, with TRBD2 identical over 12 bases. CDR1 is SGHTA, CDR2 FQGTGA, per germline. The CDR3 totals 17 residues. The junction had 13 bases not matched to a gene; V was cut back by 5 bases and J by 8 bases. The CDR3 reads CASSLSRLAGGPDEQFF. The CDR3 DNA is TGTGCCAGCAGCCTATCAAGGCTAGCGGGAGGGCCCGATGAGCAGTTCTTC.

Ten or more counts support this clonotype. The chain is built from TRBV7-2 and TRBJ1-4; TRBD1 aligns across 9 bases. V shed 4 bases, J shed 6 bases, and the junction held 3 bases outside the gene matches. There are 14 residues in the CDR3. The germline gives CDR1 SGHTA, CDR2 FQGNSA. For the CDR3, the DNA is TGTGCCAGCAGCTACGGGACAGGGCATGAAAAACTGTTTTTT. Translating gives CASSYGTGHEKLFF.

This clonotype was counted between two and nine times. This sequence joins TRBV5-6 and TRBJ1-1, with TRBD1 matching over 8 bases. The J segment lost 5 bases and the V segment lost 2 bases, leaving 5 bases of the junction unmatched. The germline CDR1 and CDR2 sequences are SGHDT and YYEEEE. This CDR3 has 14 amino acids. In DNA form, the CDR3 reads TGTGCCAGCAGCTTCATGGACAGGGATACTGAAGCTTTCTTT. It is translated as CASSFMDRDTEAFF.

The table lists this clonotype with a count of one. A read error may account for a junction end that differs from germline. The V call is TRBV4-1, the J call TRBJ2-7, with D possibly being TRBD1 (6 bases). Germline CDR1 is MGHRA and CDR2 is YSYEKL. CDR3 length: 13 residues. CDR3 DNA: TGTGCCAGCAGCCAAGAAAGGGGGTACGAGCAGTACTTC. It yields the protein CASSQERGYEQYF.

J is TRBJ2-2 and V is TRBV6-2 or TRBV6-3; the match to TRBD2 covers 11 bases. The germline V gene encodes CDR1 MNHEY and CDR2 SVGEGT. Germline trimming cut 7 bases from V and 4 bases from J; bases unmatched to any gene: 8. The CDR3 runs to 16 residues. CDR3 sequence reads: CASTLSGRARTGELFF. In nucleotides, the CDR3 is TGTGCCAGCACTCTTAGCGGGAGGGCCCGCACCGGGGAGCTGTTTTTT.

The chain has TRBV29-1 and TRBJ1-3; no firm D call. The CDR3 runs to 13 residues. The V gene lost 1 base and the J gene lost 0 bases, with 4 bases spanning the gap. CDR1 and CDR2 from the germline V gene are SQVTM and ANQGSEA. Written as DNA, the CDR3 is TGCAGCGTTGAAGGGAACTCTGGAAACACCATATATTTT. It codes for CSVEGNSGNTIYF.

V usage is TRBV7-3 and J usage is TRBJ2-3; D might be TRBD1 (5 bases). This CDR3 is built from 17 residues. Germline V CDR1 and CDR2: SGHTA, FQGTGA. V was clipped by 1 base and J by 4 bases, with 18 bases between them. CDR3 nucleotide sequence: TGTGCCAGCAGCTTAAGCGTAGGTGGAAAAGGGGCAGATACGCAGTATTTT. Translation: CASSLSVGGKGADTQYF.

This clonotype occurred a few times. The genes are TRBV7-3 and TRBJ2-7; possibly TRBD1 for D (6 bases). CDR1 and CDR2 from the germline V gene are SGHTA and FQGTGA. The CDR3 extends over 14 amino acids. Trimming removed 4 bases from V and 1 base from J, with 11 bases in between. CDR3 nucleotide sequence: TGTGCCAGCAGCTCCGAGGACAGATCCTACGAGCAGTACTTC. The encoded protein is CASSSEDRSYEQYF.

At least ten counts were recorded for this clonotype. This rearrangement joins TRBV7-6 to TRBJ1-1; 10 bases match TRBD1. CDR1 and CDR2 (germline): SGHVS, FNYEAQ. V dropped 7 bases and J dropped 5; count of bases not matched to a gene: 7. The CDR3 has 14 amino acids. Here the CDR3 reads CASTSGTGVTEAFF. CDR3 in DNA: TGTGCCAGCACATCCGGGACAGGGGTTACTGAAGCTTTCTTT.

The CDR3 DNA sequence: TGCAGTGCTAAGGGACTAGCGGGAGGGGACACCGGGGAGCTGTTTTTT. As protein: CSAKGLAGGDTGELFF. This chain uses TRBV20-1 with TRBJ2-2; 16 bases are a match to TRBD2. This CDR3 is 16 amino acids long. The V and J ends lost 4 bases and 3 bases, in that order; junction bases with no gene match: 2. CDR1 DFQATT and CDR2 SNEGSKA come from the germline V gene (reference sequence).

As regards this clonotype: One end of the junction does not line up with germline, which may come from a read error. The chain links TRBV7-2 to TRBJ2-7; D assignment may be TRBD1 or TRBD2 (5 bases each). The CDR3 runs 19 residues. The germline V gene has CDR1 SGHTA and CDR2 FQGNSA. CDR3 DNA sequence: TGTGCCTGCAGCTTACCCGGAGCGACTTCCGACAGCCACGGGAACGAGCAGTACTTC. This sequence encodes CACSLPGATSDSHGNEQYF. The full variable domain, its missing parts supplied by reference TRBV7-2 and TRBJ2-7, is GAGVSQSPSNKVTEKGKDVELRCDPISGHTALYWYRQSLGQGLEFLIYFQGNSAPDKSGLPSDRFSAERTGGSVSTLTIQRTQQEDSAVYLCACSLPGATSDSHGNEQYFGPGTRLTVT.

This clonotype was observed a handful of times. The V gene is TRBV29-1, the J gene TRBJ1-1, with D perhaps TRBD1 (5 bases). With 7 bases removed from V and 3 bases from J, the gap between germline ends came to 15 bases. The CDR3 has 13 amino acids. CDR1 and CDR2 from the germline V gene are SQVTM and ANQGSEA. CDR3 region: CSATPGWDTEAFF. In nucleotides, the CDR3 is TGCAGCGCAACTCCAGGGTGGGACACTGAAGCTTTCTTT.

This clonotype was detected a few times. The gene calls are TRBV14 and TRBJ1-1; maybe TRBD1 (5 bases). Looked up from germline, CDR1 is SGHDN and CDR2 is FVKESK. This CDR3 has 15 amino acids. Deletions cut 3 bases from V and 2 bases from J, with 13 bases between. CDR3 protein: CASSQGPGRNTEAFF. In DNA form, the CDR3 reads TGTGCCAGCAGCCAGGGTCCGGGACGTAACACTGAAGCTTTCTTT.

The CDR3 DNA sequence: TGCAGTGCTAGTCTGATAACGGGACCGACAAACATTCAGTACTTC. Encoded protein: CSASLITGPTNIQYF. The chain has TRBV20-1 and TRBJ2-4, with D possibly called TRBD1 or TRBD2 (5 bases each). The V end lost 3 bases, the J end lost 6 bases, and 18 bases lay between the germline ends. The CDR3 is 15 amino acids. The germline V gene encodes CDR1 DFQATT and CDR2 SNEGSKA (reference sequence).

This clonotype has a count of ten or more. The chain joins TRBV10-3 to TRBJ2-3, with 9 nucleotides matching TRBD2. This CDR3 has 15 residues. The ends lost 4 bases at V and 2 bases at J; junction bases unmatched: 4. The germline V gene encodes CDR1 ENHRY and CDR2 SYGVKD. The CDR3, as DNA: TGTGCCATCAGTGCGGGACTAGCCTACACAGATACGCAGTATTTT. Its protein is CAISAGLAYTDTQYF.

This clonotype was seen only a few times. The genes are TRBV6-2 or TRBV6-3 and TRBJ1-2, with a tentative D call TRBD1 (5 bases). CDR3 size: 15 residues. Trimming stripped 8 bases from V and 8 bases from J, with 24 bases between. Germline-derived CDR1 and CDR2 are MNHEY and SVGEGT. The CDR3 protein is CASAPSSGTMGGYTF. The DNA for the CDR3 is TGTGCCAGCGCTCCCTCTTCCGGGACCATGGGAGGCTACACCTTC.

This clonotype appeared many times. The rearrangement joins TRBV7-2 to TRBJ2-3; a possible D gene is TRBD1 (5 bases). V lost 1 base to trimming and J lost 2 bases, with 13 bases between them. Germline values: CDR1 SGHTA, CDR2 FQGNSA. The CDR3 runs to 16 residues. CDR3 sequence reads: CASSLVAGYNTDTQYF. DNA for the CDR3: TGTGCCAGCAGCTTAGTCGCAGGGTATAACACAGATACGCAGTATTTT.